This T cell receptor beta chain was sequenced during a study of T cell responses to AZD1222 COVID-19 vaccine. Study summary: Both about-4-week and about-12-week second-dose recipients were combined.

General study results and limits: Sampled repertoires all dated from after the peak T cell response. Spike-specific TCR breadth rose after two AZD1222 doses, and depth rose as well.

The germline V gene has CDR1 SGHRS and CDR2 YFSETQ. The V and J ends lost 2 bases and 2 bases respectively, with 11 bases between them. The CDR3 covers 14 residues. Points on this clone: Its antigen is as yet unknown.

This table comes from immunoSEQ multiplex PCR, and its TCRdb copy is limited to in-frame clones, with some not included. This sample has 150,000 or so clones, with approximately 94% found just once. The V gene is TRBV5-1, the J gene TRBJ2-7; D gene ambiguous. The sequencing here drew on peripheral blood, taken on day 0 of AZD1222 vaccination. The TCR sequence derives from an adult in good health. CDR3 sequence reads: CASSLQLHTYEQYF. CDR3 nucleotide sequence: TGCGCCAGCAGCTTACAATTACACACCTACGAGCAGTACTTC. Full variable domain (outside the CDR3, taken from reference TRBV5-1 and TRBJ2-7): KAGVTQTPRYLIKTRGQQVTLSCSPISGHRSVSWYQQTPGQGLQFLFEYFSETQRNKGNFPGRFSGRQFSNSRSEMNVSTLELGDSALYLCASSLQLHTYEQYFGPGTRLTVT.